Presented here are 17 T cell receptor beta chains from one specimen sequenced in a study of cytotoxic CD8 clonotypes in ibrutinib-treated CLL (dated by TCRdb to the early 2020s). Libraries were built with the immunoSEQ multiplex PCR assay. The source is immuneACCESS, and TCRdb retained only in-frame sequences with V and J called. Part of the clones is not carried over; for the studies checked, unresolved V genes explain less than half of this, and the remainder is unexplained. This sample comprises around 70,000 clones, around 65% of them detected only once. Roughly 5.9% of the sample goes to the ten largest clones. The time point label, read with the paper, signifies: approximately eleven months on ibrutinib. This material consisted of PBMCs, taken after 12 months of ibrutinib treatment. These receptors were obtained from a human donor with chronic lymphocytic leukemia.

This clone is medium-sized within its sample. V usage is TRBV4-3 and J usage is TRBJ1-2; TRBD1 matches at 7 bases. The CDR3 is 15 residues long. Germline V gene lookup returns CDR1 LGHNA and CDR2 YSLEER. V lost 0 bases, J lost 8 bases, and 9 bases stayed unmatched. CDR3 loop: CASSQETGTFGGYTF. In DNA form, the CDR3 reads TGCGCCAGCAGCCAAGAGACAGGGACCTTTGGCGGCTACACCTTC.

The V call is TRBV27, the J call TRBJ2-5; no reliable D call. V was cut by 4 bases and J by 5 bases, with 11 bases left in between. This CDR3 region has 13 residues. Germline-derived CDR1 and CDR2 are MNHEY and SMNVEV (reference sequence). CDR3 bases: TGTGCCAGCAGTTCCCTCCGCGACGAGACCCAGTACTTC. Its translation: CASSSLRDETQYF.

The chain has TRBV27 and TRBJ2-7, with 8 bases identical to TRBD1. Germline V gene sequence: CDR1 MNHEY, CDR2 SMNVEV (reference sequence). The CDR3 loop spans 14 amino acids. Unmatched junction bases numbered 8, after V lost 5 bases and J lost 5 bases. The CDR3 DNA reads TGTGCCAGCAGTATCCGGACAGGGTATAACGAGCAGTACTTC. Its translation: CASSIRTGYNEQYF.

This clone came up once. CDR3 amino acids: CASRKPGGETQYF. In DNA form, the CDR3 reads TGTGCCAGCAGAAAGCCCGGTGGTGAGACCCAGTACTTC. The chain recombines TRBV6-1 with TRBJ2-5; D is undetermined. There are 13 residues in the CDR3. V was shortened by 6 bases and J by 5 bases, with 13 bases between the two germline ends. Germline-derived CDR1 and CDR2 are MNHNS and SASEGT.

This clone was counted a few times. This chain joins TRBV6-5 and TRBJ2-7, with D hard to call. The CDR3 loop spans 12 amino acids. Trimming shortened V by 8 bases and J by 2 bases, and 10 bases separated the two germline ends. Germline CDR1 reads MNHEY; CDR2 reads SVGAGI. The DNA for the CDR3 is TGTGCCAGCGGAGACACAACCTACGAGCAGTACTTC. Protein product: CASGDTTYEQYF.

The chain recombines TRBV19 with TRBJ1-6; D is undetermined. V was clipped by 0 bases and J by 6 bases, with 18 bases between them. The length of the CDR3 is 18 residues. The germline V gene has CDR1 LNHDA and CDR2 SQIVND (reference sequence). CDR3 sequence: CASSIDPLGRAGNSPLHF. The CDR3 DNA reads as TGTGCCAGTAGTATAGACCCTCTGGGAAGGGCAGGTAATTCACCCCTCCACTTT.

The V call is TRBV11-2, the J call TRBJ1-1, with 8 nucleotides matching TRBD1. With V trimmed by 3 bases and J by 5 bases, 8 bases remained unmatched. Germline CDR1 SGHAT, CDR2 FQNNGV. There are 15 residues in the CDR3. The CDR3 nucleotides are TGTGCCAGCAGCTTTTTAGACAGGGGAGGGACTGAAGCTTTCTTT. Its protein is CASSFLDRGGTEAFF.

The chain has TRBV7-2 and TRBJ2-7, with D uncertain. The CDR3 spans 12 residues. V was trimmed by 6 bases and J by 6 bases, leaving 12 bases between them. Germline V lookup: CDR1 SGHTA, CDR2 FQGNSA. CDR3 region: CASSRWNGEQYF. The CDR3 DNA reads TGTGCCAGCAGTCGATGGAATGGCGAGCAGTACTTC. The whole variable domain, filled in from reference TRBV7-2 and TRBJ2-7, reads GAGVSQSPSNKVTEKGKDVELRCDPISGHTALYWYRQSLGQGLEFLIYFQGNSAPDKSGLPSDRFSAERTGGSVSTLTIQRTQQEDSAVYLCASSRWNGEQYFGPGTRLTVT.

This chain joins TRBV27 and TRBJ2-1, with 10 bases aligning to TRBD2. Trimming at V came to 11 bases and at J to 3 bases, leaving 7 bases not matched to a gene. This CDR3 comprises 14 residues. Germline V gene data show CDR1 as MNHEY and CDR2 as SMNVEV (reference sequence). CDR3 DNA: TGTGCCCTCGAGATAGCGGGGGGCTACAATGAGCAGTTCTTC. Protein sequence: CALEIAGGYNEQFF.

In this sample, this clone turned up once. J is TRBJ1-5 and V is TRBV18, with 7 bases lining up with TRBD1. Per germline, CDR1 KGHSH and CDR2 LQKENI. The CDR3 runs 13 residues. V shed 3 bases and J 8 bases; nucleotides not matched to a gene: 4. CDR3 loop: CASSPAGGEPQHF. CDR3 nucleotide sequence: TGTGCCAGCTCACCGGCAGGGGGAGAGCCCCAGCATTTT.

This clone was counted a few times. V gene TRBV10-2 combines with J gene TRBJ1-1, with a possible D match to TRBD1 (5 bases). CDR1 and CDR2 (germline): WSHSY, SAAADI. This CDR3 spans 13 amino acids. Between the trimmed V and J ends, which lost 4 bases and 11 bases, there was a span of 17 bases. Here the CDR3 DNA reads TGCGCCAGCAGTGTCTTATTGTCCAGGGAGGCTTTCTTT. Protein: CASSVLLSREAFF.

The chain links TRBV5-1 to TRBJ1-2; the D is unclear. CDR1 is SGHRS, CDR2 YFSETQ, per germline. The CDR3 has 13 residues. V gave up 0 bases and J gave up 4 bases, with 7 bases separating them. The CDR3 nucleotides are TGCGCCAGCAGCTTGGGATCCCTCTATGGCTACACCTTC. It codes for CASSLGSLYGYTF.

The rearrangement uses TRBV11-2 and TRBJ2-1; 9 bases agree with TRBD1. After removal of 5 bases from V and 6 bases from J, the junction contained 8 bases not matched to a gene. The CDR3 contains 15 residues. Germline CDR1 is SGHAT and CDR2 is FQNNGV. The CDR3 spells CASSRGGQGFNEQFF. The DNA for the CDR3 is TGTGCCAGCAGCCGGGGTGGACAGGGGTTCAATGAGCAGTTCTTC.

J is TRBJ2-5 and V is TRBV5-4; D might be TRBD2 (7 bases). The germline V and J ends were trimmed by 6 bases and 4 bases, with 16 bases remaining between them. Germline V gene data show CDR1 as SGHNT and CDR2 as YYREEE (reference sequence). The CDR3 runs to 14 residues. CDR3 in amino acids: CASTLEGGRETQYF. The CDR3 DNA sequence: TGTGCCAGCACCCTGGAGGGGGGGCGAGAGACCCAGTACTTC.

This clone was seen a handful of times. This sequence joins TRBV5-4 and TRBJ2-7, with D possibly being TRBD2 (5 bases). Germline CDR1 reads SGHNT; CDR2 reads YYREEE (reference sequence). Deletions cut 4 bases from V and 0 bases from J, with 17 bases between. The CDR3 length is 16 residues. The CDR3 region is CASSPKVGDSSYEQYF. CDR3 nucleotide sequence: TGTGCCAGCAGCCCCAAGGTCGGGGATAGCTCCTACGAGCAGTACTTC.

This clone has at least ten counts. This chain uses TRBV5-8 with TRBJ2-7; 10 nucleotides agree with TRBD1. The CDR3 length is 15 residues. V lost 3 bases and J lost 4; bases outside the gene matches: 7. Germline V CDR1 and CDR2: SGHTS, YDEGEE. The CDR3 DNA follows: TGTGCCAGCAGCTCATCGGGGACAGGGGAATACGAGCAGTACTTC. Translating it yields CASSSSGTGEYEQYF.

CDR3 amino acids: CASSYGGTKAREQYF. CDR3 bases: TGTGCCAGCAGTTACGGAGGGACAAAGGCGCGGGAGCAGTACTTC. The genes are TRBV6-5 and TRBJ2-7; D possibly uses TRBD1 or TRBD2 (6 bases each). The ends were cut back, 2 bases at V and 7 bases at J, with 18 bases in the middle. Germline CDR1 and CDR2: MNHEY and SVGAGI. The length of the CDR3 is 15 residues.